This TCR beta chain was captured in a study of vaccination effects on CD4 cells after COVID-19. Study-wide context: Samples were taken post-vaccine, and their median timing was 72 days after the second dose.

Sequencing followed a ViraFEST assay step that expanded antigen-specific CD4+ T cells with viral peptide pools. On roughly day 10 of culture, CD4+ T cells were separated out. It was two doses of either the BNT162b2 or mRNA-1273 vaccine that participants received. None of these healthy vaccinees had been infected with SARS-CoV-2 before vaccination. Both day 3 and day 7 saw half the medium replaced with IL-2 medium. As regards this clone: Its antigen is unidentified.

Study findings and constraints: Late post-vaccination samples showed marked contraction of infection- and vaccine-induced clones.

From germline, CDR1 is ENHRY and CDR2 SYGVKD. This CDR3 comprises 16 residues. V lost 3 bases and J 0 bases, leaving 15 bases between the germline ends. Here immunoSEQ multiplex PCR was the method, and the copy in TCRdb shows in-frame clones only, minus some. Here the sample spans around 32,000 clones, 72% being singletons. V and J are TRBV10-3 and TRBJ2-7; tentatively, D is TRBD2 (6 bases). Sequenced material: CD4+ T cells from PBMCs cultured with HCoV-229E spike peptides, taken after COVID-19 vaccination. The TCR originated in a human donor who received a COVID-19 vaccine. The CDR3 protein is CAISDQGGKSSYEQYF. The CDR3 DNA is TGTGCCATCAGTGACCAGGGAGGAAAAAGCTCCTACGAGCAGTACTTC.